The rows below give T cell receptor beta chains drawn from one sample of a study of T cell changes during pregnancy in multiple sclerosis. Only in-frame clones appear in the TCRdb table, and some are missing; sequencing was by immunoSEQ multiplex PCR. The table records 56,000 or so clones, 70% to 90% of them present only once. The sample in question was peripheral blood, obtained after pregnancy. Receptors were obtained from a female donor with multiple sclerosis, enrolled in a pregnancy study. Both conserved end residues are part of each CDR3. A D gene is named only where the DNA matches it firmly. Clone size, where shown, is once, few, many, or a class for clones that have expanded.

d_call	v_call	clone_size	j_call	cdr3_nt	cdr3_aa
TRBD1	TRBV10-3	.	TRBJ1-2	TGTGCCATCAGTGAGTCGATCTCCAGGGGGCCTGGCTACACCTTC	CAISESISRGPGYTF
TRBD1	TRBV25-1	.	TRBJ1-1	TGTGCCAGCAGTGACTGGGACAGGGGGCGGACTGAAGCTTTCTTT	CASSDWDRGRTEAFF
.	TRBV6-5	.	TRBJ2-5	TGTGCCAGCAGTTACTCCGAATTGGACTGGGGAGAGACCCAGTACTTC	CASSYSELDWGETQYF
.	TRBV28	.	TRBJ2-7	TGTGCCAGCAGTTTAGGCTCGCGCGGTTACCTAGCCTACGAGCAGTACTTC	CASSLGSRGYLAYEQYF
TRBD2	TRBV4-1	.	TRBJ2-3	TGCGCCAGCAGCCAACTAGCGGGGGGCACAGATACGCAGTATTTT	CASSQLAGGTDTQYF
.	TRBV19	few	TRBJ1-5	TGTGCCAGTAGTATGCCGCCCACACAGTATAGCAATCAGCCCCAGCATTTT	CASSMPPTQYSNQPQHF
.	TRBV9	.	TRBJ1-6	TGTGCCAGCAGCCGCCTCGGGACTTATAATTCACCCCTCCACTTT	CASSRLGTYNSPLHF
.	TRBV10-3	.	TRBJ2-2	TGTGCCATCGGTGGGGCAGGTTGGTACGGGGAGCTGTTTTTT	CAIGGAGWYGELFF
TRBD2	TRBV5-4	.	TRBJ2-7	TGTGCCAGCGCTAGCGGGTCCGGGGAGCAGTACTTC	CASASGSGEQYF
.	TRBV25-1	.	TRBJ2-7	TGTGCCAGCAGTGAATATCCTACAGGAGGGACCTACGAGCAGTACTTC	CASSEYPTGGTYEQYF
TRBD2	TRBV5-1	.	TRBJ2-1	TGCGCCAGCAGCTTGACGTCTAGCGGGAATGAGCAGTTCTTC	CASSLTSSGNEQFF
.	TRBV7-9	.	TRBJ2-7	TGTGCCAGCAGCTTAGGTTGGGGCCAAGGAACCTACGAGCAGTACTTC	CASSLGWGQGTYEQYF
TRBD2	TRBV7-2	once	TRBJ2-1	TGTGCCAGCAGCTTAGGATTGTTGGGGCGGGGGGGGTACAATGAGCAGTTCTTC	CASSLGLLGRGGYNEQFF
.	TRBV7-9	once	TRBJ1-3	TGTGCCAGCAGCCGACAGGCGTCTGGAAACACCATATATTTT	CASSRQASGNTIYF
.	TRBV5-1	once	TRBJ1-2	TGCGCCAGCAGCTTGCAATCAGGGCCAAACTATGGCTACACCTTC	CASSLQSGPNYGYTF
TRBD1	TRBV11-1	.	TRBJ2-2	TGTGCCAGCAGCAGGGACAGGAACACCGGGGAGCTGTTTTTT	CASSRDRNTGELFF
.	TRBV28	.	TRBJ1-1	TGTGCCAGCAGTTTATCTGGGCTGGAGGGGGCTTTCTTT	CASSLSGLEGAFF
TRBD1	TRBV19	.	TRBJ1-2	TGTGCCAGTAGTCCACAGGGGTTCTATGGCTACACCTTC	CASSPQGFYGYTF
TRBD2	TRBV7-2	.	TRBJ2-7	TGTGCCAGCAGCTTAGGAGGCGGGGGGGCCATTTACGAGCAGTACTTC	CASSLGGGGAIYEQYF
TRBD1	TRBV5-1	.	TRBJ2-1	TGCGCCAGCAGAATGAAGAGACAGGGGGCAAGAGTGAGTGAGCAGTTCTTC	CASRMKRQGARVSEQFF
TRBD2	TRBV10-3	once	TRBJ2-3	TGTGCCATCACTAGAACGGGGGGGGCCAAAGATACGCAGTATTTT	CAITRTGGAKDTQYF
TRBD2	TRBV15	.	TRBJ2-3	TGTGCCACCAGCACGACACGCCGAGGACAGGGGACTAGCGGGGGGGCCCCAGATACGCAGTATTTT	CATSTTRRGQGTSGGAPDTQYF
.	TRBV2	.	TRBJ1-1	TGTGCCAGCAGAGCATTTATGAACACTGAAGCTTTCTTT	CASRAFMNTEAFF
.	TRBV29-1	.	TRBJ1-1	TGCAGCGGGCGGGGGTGGGACACTGAAGCTTTCTTT	CSGRGWDTEAFF
TRBD1	TRBV2	.	TRBJ1-1	TGTGCCAGCAGGGAGACAGGGGCGAACACTGAAGCTTTCTTT	CASRETGANTEAFF
TRBD2	TRBV10-3	.	TRBJ2-3	TGTGCCATCAGACCTTCAGCGGGGGGCCAATCAGATACGCAGTATTTT	CAIRPSAGGQSDTQYF
TRBD1	TRBV7-8	.	TRBJ1-2	TGTGCCAGCACACGGGACAGACGTTATGGCTACACCTTC	CASTRDRRYGYTF
TRBD1	TRBV5-1	.	TRBJ2-6	TGCGCCAGCAGCATTGGGACAGGGACTTACTCTGGGGCCAACGTCCTGACTTTC	CASSIGTGTYSGANVLTF
.	TRBV18	.	TRBJ1-4	TGTGCCAGCTCACCAAGAATCTTAGCAACTAATGAAAAACTGTTTTTT	CASSPRILATNEKLFF